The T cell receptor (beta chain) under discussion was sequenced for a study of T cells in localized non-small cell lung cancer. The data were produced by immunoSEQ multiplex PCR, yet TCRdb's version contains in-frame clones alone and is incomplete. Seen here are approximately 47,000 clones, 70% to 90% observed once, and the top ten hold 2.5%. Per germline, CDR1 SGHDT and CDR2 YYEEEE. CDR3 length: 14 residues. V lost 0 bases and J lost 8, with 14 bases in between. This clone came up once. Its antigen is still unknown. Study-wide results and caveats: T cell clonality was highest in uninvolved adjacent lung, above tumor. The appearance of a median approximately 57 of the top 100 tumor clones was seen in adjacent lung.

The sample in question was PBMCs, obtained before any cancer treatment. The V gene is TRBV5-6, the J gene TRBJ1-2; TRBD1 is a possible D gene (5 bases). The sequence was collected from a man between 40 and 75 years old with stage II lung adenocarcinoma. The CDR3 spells CASSLVAGWNGYTF. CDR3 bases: TGTGCCAGCAGCTTGGTTGCAGGGTGGAACGGCTACACCTTC. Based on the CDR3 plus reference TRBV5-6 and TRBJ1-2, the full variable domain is DAGVTQSPTHLIKTRGQQVTLRCSPKSGHDTVSWYQQALGQGPQFIFQYYEEEERQRGNFPDRFSGHQFPNYSSELNVNALLLGDSALYLCASSLVAGWNGYTFGSGTRLTVV.